The T cell receptor (beta chain) described here comes from a study of cytomegalovirus exposure and HLA in healthy donors. Overall study findings and caveats: Presence/absence comparisons presumed near-even sequencing depth among donors. Altogether, about 160 TCR beta chains were recorded as cytomegalovirus-associated. Indistinguishability led to the exclusion of some V segments, TRBV6-2 and TRBV6-3 included.

PCR used 60 Vbeta primers and 13 Jbeta primers. Assay used: immunoSEQ multiplex PCR; TCRdb lists only in-frame clones, some missing. This sample yields 150,000 to 170,000 clones, of which roughly three quarters are seen a single time; approximately 7.7% belongs to the top ten. CDR1 is LNHDA and CDR2 is SQIVND in the germline V gene (reference sequence). This CDR3 region has 13 residues. Trimming removed 10 bases from V and 7 bases from J, with 19 bases in between. Comment on this clone: Its target is not known.

The sequenced sample consisted of PBMCs. The V gene is TRBV19, the J gene TRBJ1-1; D not resolved. The sequence was collected from a man aged 25-40 years in good health and CMV-seropositive. The CDR3 DNA follows: TGTGCCACCAGAGGGTCGCTAGGAGGTGAAGCTTTCTTT. The encoded protein is CATRGSLGGEAFF.